This TCR beta chain was obtained from a study of cytotoxic CD8 clonotypes in ibrutinib-treated CLL. In this sample, this clone turned up a few times. Only in-frame clones appear in the TCRdb table, and some are missing; sequencing was by immunoSEQ multiplex PCR. The sample consists of about 89,000 clones, around 73% of them appearing once. The CDR3 sequence is 18 residues long. The V gene end was trimmed by 4 bases and the J gene end by 4 bases; junction bases not matched to a gene: 9. Germline CDR1 SGHNT, CDR2 YYREEE (reference sequence). The receptor comes from a human donor with chronic lymphocytic leukemia. The input for sequencing was PBMCs, taken after 12 months of ibrutinib treatment. The chain is built from TRBV5-4 and TRBJ2-3; 16 bases fit TRBD2. CDR3 sequence: CASSRGLAGGPRADTQYF. The CDR3 nucleotides are TGTGCCAGCAGCCGGGGACTAGCGGGGGGGCCAAGGGCAGATACGCAGTATTTT.